These 23 T cell receptor beta chains were sequenced from one sample in a study of cytomegalovirus exposure and HLA in healthy donors. PCR primers comprised 60 Vbeta and 13 Jbeta primers. The table came from immunoSEQ multiplex PCR; TCRdb's copy has only in-frame clones and leaves some out. The sample records 150,000 or so clones, 70% to 90% being singletons. Sequenced: PBMCs. These receptors were taken from a young woman in good health and CMV-seronegative.

V is TRBV11-2 and J is TRBJ2-7, with D possibly TRBD1 on 5 matching bases. V was shortened by 1 base and J by 3 bases, with 7 bases between the two germline ends. The length of the CDR3 is 13 residues. CDR1 is SGHAT, CDR2 FQNNGV, per germline. The CDR3 reads CASSLGQNYEQYF. Written as DNA, the CDR3 is TGTGCCAGCAGCTTAGGACAGAACTACGAGCAGTACTTC.

The rearrangement links TRBV10-2 to TRBJ1-3; D is ambiguous. Germline values: CDR1 WSHSY, CDR2 SAAADI. The germline V and J ends were trimmed by 1 base and 7 bases, with 17 bases remaining between them. The CDR3 loop spans 16 amino acids. In DNA form, the CDR3 reads TGCGCCAGCAGTGAGTTCGTTGCCGACCTGGAGAACACCATATATTTT. Protein sequence: CASSEFVADLENTIYF.

This chain links TRBV9 with TRBJ2-1, with TRBD2 matching over 14 bases. The CDR3 extends over 14 amino acids. V trimming: 7 bases; J trimming: 7 bases; junction bases outside the gene matches: 4. Germline loops: CDR1 SGDLS, CDR2 YYNGEE. CDR3 bases: TGTGCCAGCGGGACTAGCGGGAGTGGTAATGAGCAGTTCTTC. Its translation is CASGTSGSGNEQFF.

V gene TRBV4-2 combines with J gene TRBJ1-3; TRBD1 aligns across 7 bases. CDR3 size: 18 residues. With V trimmed by 2 bases and J by 0 bases, 10 bases remained unmatched. Looked up from germline, CDR1 is LGHNA and CDR2 is YNFKEQ. The CDR3 sequence: CASSQMAGTAVSGNTIYF. In nucleotides, the CDR3 is TGTGCCAGCAGCCAAATGGCAGGGACAGCAGTCTCTGGAAACACCATATATTTT.

This clone was detected once. The V gene is TRBV11-2, the J gene TRBJ2-5; 9 bases agree with TRBD2. The DNA matches TRBJ2-7 better at its end, which makes the J call doubtful. The CDR3 contains 16 residues. Germline V gene lookup returns CDR1 SGHAT and CDR2 FQNNGV. CDR3: CASRSISGGASYEQYF. The CDR3 nucleotides read TGTGCCAGCAGATCAATTAGCGGGGGCGCTTCCTACGAGCAGTACTTC.

This rearrangement joins TRBV6-1 to TRBJ2-2, with 7 bases lining up with TRBD1. J lost 6 bases, V lost 6 bases, and 7 bases had no gene match. The germline gives CDR1 MNHNS, CDR2 SASEGT. This CDR3 is built from 14 residues. Here the CDR3 reads CASSDTGDPGELFF. CDR3 nucleotide sequence: TGTGCCAGCAGCGATACAGGGGACCCCGGGGAGCTGTTTTTT.

The V and J genes are TRBV6-5 and TRBJ1-2; TRBD1 agrees at 7 bases. Germline CDR1 and CDR2: MNHEY and SVGAGI. The CDR3 runs to 15 residues. V was clipped by 7 bases and J by 4 bases; unmatched bases: 12. The CDR3 region is CASTQRDRDGYGYTF. CDR3 bases: TGTGCCAGCACCCAAAGGGACAGAGACGGCTATGGCTACACCTTC.

The V call is TRBV7-9, the J call TRBJ1-2, with 9 bases fitting TRBD1. CDR1 and CDR2 (germline): SEHNR, FQNEAQ (reference sequence). V lost 5 bases, J lost 0 bases, and 7 bases stayed unmatched. CDR3 length: 16 residues. This CDR3 reads CASSRLGTGTNYGYTF. The DNA for the CDR3 is TGTGCCAGCAGCCGCCTCGGGACAGGGACTAACTATGGCTACACCTTC.

The chain uses TRBV7-2 and TRBJ1-5; no firm D call. The CDR3 has 13 amino acids. CDR1 and CDR2 (germline): SGHTA, FQGNSA. Trimming cost V 2 bases and J 7 bases, with 9 bases left between them. The CDR3 reads CASSLLGRQPQHF. The CDR3 nucleotides are TGTGCCAGCAGCTTACTAGGCAGACAGCCCCAGCATTTT.

This chain links TRBV28 with TRBJ1-4; D is unclear. Germline CDR1 and CDR2: MDHEN and SYDVKM. This CDR3 has 15 amino acids. Trimming left V 10 bases short and J 1 base short, with 16 bases between. The CDR3 reads CATTSPGITNEKLFF. As DNA, the CDR3 is TGTGCCACCACTTCACCGGGGATAACTAATGAAAAACTGTTTTTT. The variable domain in full, completed from reference TRBV28 and TRBJ1-4, reads DVKVTQSSRYLVKRTGEKVFLECVQDMDHENMFWYRQDPGLGLRLIYFSYDVKMKEKGDIPEGYSVSREKKERFSLILESASTNQTSMYLCATTSPGITNEKLFFGSGTQLSVL.

This clone appeared a single time. The chain uses TRBV4-3 and TRBJ1-6; D is uncertain. V lost 0 bases and J 7 bases, leaving 13 bases between the germline ends. There are 16 residues in the CDR3. Germline values: CDR1 LGHNA, CDR2 YSLEER. CDR3 coding DNA: TGCGCCAGCAGCCAAGATATGTGGGCAGTGAATTCACCCCTCCACTTT. Amino acids: CASSQDMWAVNSPLHF.

V gene TRBV5-1 combines with J gene TRBJ2-5, with D perhaps matching TRBD2 (6 bases). Per the germline V gene, CDR1 is SGHRS and CDR2 is YFSETQ. Trimming removed 3 bases at V and 5 bases at J, with 17 bases between. The CDR3 totals 15 residues. CDR3 amino acids: CASSSRGDRGETQYF. The DNA of the CDR3 is TGCGCCAGCAGCTCCCGGGGCGACCGGGGGGAGACCCAGTACTTC.

The genes are TRBV18 and TRBJ2-4, with a possible D match to TRBD2 (6 bases). Trimming took 2 bases from V and 8 from J, leaving 10 bases between them. CDR3 length equals 13 residues. Germline-derived CDR1 and CDR2 are KGHSH and LQKENI. The CDR3 sequence: CASSPGTGDIQYF. The CDR3 DNA reads TGTGCCAGCTCACCAGGGACTGGGGACATTCAGTACTTC.

This chain connects TRBV4-2 to TRBJ2-7; 9 nucleotides agree with TRBD2. The V and J ends lost 5 bases and 6 bases, in that order; junction bases with no gene match: 11. Germline CDR1 and CDR2: LGHNA and YNFKEQ. This CDR3 comprises 15 residues. The CDR3 nucleotides are TGTGCCAGCAGCTTGGATTTAGGGACTAGCACCGAGCAGTACTTC. Translation gives CASSLDLGTSTEQYF.

The J gene is TRBJ2-2, the V gene TRBV6-1; 7 bases map to TRBD1. This CDR3 has 14 amino acids. From germline, CDR1 is MNHNS and CDR2 SASEGT. Trimming took 3 bases from V and 6 from J; bases not matched to a gene: 4. The CDR3 DNA sequence: TGTGCCAGCAGTGAGACAGGGTTCGCCGGGGAGCTGTTTTTT. Protein sequence: CASSETGFAGELFF.

V and J are TRBV6-6 and TRBJ2-7; tentative D call: TRBD2 (6 bases). The V end lost 8 bases, the J end lost 6 bases, and 14 bases lay between the germline ends. Germline V gene data show CDR1 as MNHNY and CDR2 as SVGAGI (reference sequence). The CDR3 is made up of 12 amino acids. CDR3 sequence reads: CASRETGFEQYF. The CDR3 coding sequence is TGTGCCAGCCGGGAGACCGGGTTCGAGCAGTACTTC.

The CDR3 DNA follows: TGTGCCAGCAGCTTAGCGGGAGTTGGGGAGACCCAGTACTTC. Amino acid sequence: CASSLAGVGETQYF. J is TRBJ2-5 and V is TRBV7-2, with a weak D call TRBD2 (5 bases). There are 14 residues in the CDR3. The germline V gene encodes CDR1 SGHTA and CDR2 FQGNSA. Trimming removed 0 bases from V and 5 bases from J, with 10 bases in between.

This sequence joins TRBV28 and TRBJ1-4; 9 bases are shared with TRBD1. J was trimmed by 8 bases and V by 6 bases; bases with no gene match: 13. There are 16 residues in the CDR3. Germline V gives CDR1 MDHEN, CDR2 SYDVKM. CDR3 region: CASSQPRGQGGEKLFF. The CDR3 nucleotides read TGTGCCAGCAGCCAGCCCCGGGGACAGGGTGGGGAAAAACTGTTTTTT.

V usage is TRBV21-1 and J usage is TRBJ2-7; the tabulated D call, TRBD2, remains unverified against the DNA. TRBV21-1 is described as a pseudogene. This CDR3 has 16 amino acids. The CDR3 reads CASSPGGGLPSLEQYF. As DNA, the CDR3 is TGTGCCAGCAGCCCTGGGGGAGGACTCCCTTCCCTCGAGCAGTACTTC.

The chain is built from TRBV9 and TRBJ2-5; D might be TRBD2 (5 bases). The germline V gene encodes CDR1 SGDLS and CDR2 YYNGEE. Deletions cut 2 bases from V and 5 bases from J, with 10 bases between. The CDR3 has 13 residues. The CDR3 sequence is CASSVRGSETQYF. The DNA of the CDR3 is TGTGCCAGCAGCGTTCGGGGAAGCGAGACCCAGTACTTC.

J is TRBJ2-2 and V is TRBV7-8; weak D call: TRBD1 (6 bases). The CDR3 is made up of 16 amino acids. The V end lost 7 bases, the J end lost 0 bases, and 15 bases lay between the germline ends. Germline-derived CDR1 and CDR2 are SGHVS and FQNEAQ. CDR3 nucleotide sequence: TGTGCCAGCACGCTATCCGGGACAACGAACACCGGGGAGCTGTTTTTT. Translated, it gives CASTLSGTTNTGELFF.

The gene calls are TRBV5-4 and TRBJ1-2; 7 nucleotides match TRBD1. This CDR3 has 12 amino acids. The V segment lost 10 bases and the J segment 6 bases; nucleotides outside the gene matches: 9. The germline V gene has CDR1 SGHNT and CDR2 YYREEE (reference sequence). The CDR3: CAGLRDRDGYTF. In nucleotides, the CDR3 is TGTGCCGGCCTGAGGGACAGAGATGGCTACACCTTC. The full variable domain, completed using reference TRBV5-4 and TRBJ1-2, is ETGVTQSPTHLIKTRGQQVTLRCSSQSGHNTVSWYQQALGQGPQFIFQYYREEENGRGNFPPRFSGLQFPNYSSELNVNALELDDSALYLCAGLRDRDGYTFGSGTRLTVV.

This clone was seen once. The chain combines TRBV7-9 with TRBJ1-2; no clear D gene. The CDR3 is 14 residues long. V was trimmed by 1 base and J by 4 bases, leaving 10 bases between them. CDR1 is SEHNR and CDR2 is FQNEAQ in the germline V gene (reference sequence). The CDR3 sequence is CASSLDSGIYGYTF. The CDR3 DNA follows: TGTGCCAGCAGCTTAGATTCGGGGATCTATGGCTACACCTTC.